The 26 T cell receptor beta chains in this list originate from one sample, sequenced in a study of blood T cell repertoires in COVID-19. The protocol was immunoSEQ multiplex PCR, while the TCRdb copy is restricted to in-frame clones and leaves out a portion. The sample has 250,000 or so clones; about nine tenths are singletons. Specimen: PBMCs or T cells enriched from blood (not recorded which). The receptors come from a man aged 50 to 59 who had been exposed to COVID-19.

This chain joins TRBV20-1 and TRBJ2-2; maybe TRBD1 (5 bases). This CDR3 has 11 amino acids. Germline V gives CDR1 DFQATT, CDR2 SNEGSKA (reference sequence). Trimming removed 7 bases at V and 7 bases at J, with 10 bases between. This CDR3 is CSGQGHGELFF. DNA for the CDR3: TGCAGTGGTCAGGGTCACGGGGAGCTGTTTTTT.

The V gene is TRBV5-4, the J gene TRBJ1-6; 8 bases align to TRBD1. Germline V gene data show CDR1 as SGHNT and CDR2 as YYREEE (reference sequence). Trimming took 4 bases from V and 8 from J; bases not matched to a gene: 8. The length of the CDR3 is 15 residues. The CDR3 DNA is TGTGCCAGCAGCCCCCCCGGACAGGGAGATTCACCCCTCCACTTT. Translated, it gives CASSPPGQGDSPLHF.

The chain links TRBV25-1 to TRBJ1-6; D ambiguous. There are 15 residues in the CDR3. Germline V gives CDR1 MGHDK, CDR2 SYGVNS. Trimming cost V 0 bases and J 10 bases, with 13 bases left between them. CDR3 coding DNA: TGTGCCAGCAGTGAATATGCAGGTCTTGGATCACCCCTCCACTTT. This encodes CASSEYAGLGSPLHF.

The rearrangement links TRBV6-5 to TRBJ1-2; possible D gene TRBD1, 5 bases. Trimming took 5 bases from V and 9 from J, leaving 16 bases between them. Germline V CDR1 and CDR2: MNHEY, SVGAGI. The CDR3 has 13 amino acids. The CDR3 nucleotides are TGTGCCAGCAGTAAGACAGCCGGCGGGAGCTACACCTTC. This encodes CASSKTAGGSYTF.

The rearrangement links TRBV5-6 to TRBJ1-1, with 9 bases aligning to TRBD1. CDR1 SGHDT and CDR2 YYEEEE come from the germline V gene. The CDR3 is 15 amino acids. The V gene end was trimmed by 3 bases and the J gene end by 10 bases; junction bases not matched to a gene: 13. The CDR3 nucleotides are TGTGCCAGCAGCTATGCGGACAGGGGAGTACAGTCAGCTTTCTTT. Its translation is CASSYADRGVQSAFF.

This chain uses TRBV5-1 with TRBJ2-7, with 13 bases identical to TRBD2. Germline trimming cut 0 bases from V and 3 bases from J; bases unmatched to any gene: 9. The germline CDR1 and CDR2 sequences are SGHRS and YFSETQ. This CDR3 region has 18 residues. CDR3 sequence: CASSLAPGTSGVYYEQYF. The CDR3, as DNA: TGCGCCAGCAGCTTGGCCCCCGGGACTAGCGGGGTCTACTACGAGCAGTACTTC.

The rearrangement uses TRBV3-1 (or the pseudogene TRBV3-2) and TRBJ2-2; D not certain. In germline, CDR1 is LGHDT, CDR2 YNNKEL (reference sequence). The CDR3 is 13 amino acids. Trimming removed 1 base at V and 8 bases at J, with 8 bases between. The CDR3 here is CASSQVLWGELFF. The CDR3 DNA reads as TGTGCCAGCAGCCAAGTTCTATGGGGGGAGCTGTTTTTT.

The J gene is TRBJ2-1, the V gene TRBV9; 8 bases map to TRBD2. The CDR3 extends over 17 amino acids. Germline V lookup: CDR1 SGDLS, CDR2 YYNGEE. V dropped 0 bases and J dropped 0; count of bases not matched to a gene: 5. As DNA, the CDR3 is TGTGCCAGCAGCGTAGAACTAGCGGTTAGCTCCTACAATGAGCAGTTCTTC. Translating it yields CASSVELAVSSYNEQFF.

Only one count was recorded for this clone. This rearrangement joins TRBV5-1 to TRBJ2-1, with a possible D match to TRBD2 (6 bases). The CDR3 runs 15 residues. Germline assignment: CDR1 SGHRS and CDR2 YFSETQ. Trimming pared 1 base from V and 2 bases from J, leaving 10 bases between. CDR3 loop: CASSLIREAYNEQFF. CDR3 coding DNA: TGCGCCAGCAGCTTGATAAGGGAGGCCTACAATGAGCAGTTCTTC.

The chain carries TRBV20-1 and TRBJ2-7, with D tentatively TRBD1 (6 bases). The CDR3 sequence is 12 residues long. V lost 3 bases to trimming and J lost 3 bases, with 9 bases between them. Germline assignment: CDR1 DFQATT and CDR2 SNEGSKA (reference sequence). CDR3 residues: CSASGGGYEQYV. The CDR3 DNA reads TGCAGTGCTAGTGGGGGCGGCTACGAGCAGTACGTC.

The V and J genes are TRBV19 and TRBJ2-1; 7 bases align to TRBD2. The CDR3 has 13 amino acids. V gave up 8 bases and J gave up 7 bases; unmatched junction bases: 8. The V gene's germline CDR1 is LNHDA and CDR2 SQIVND (reference sequence). In nucleotides, the CDR3 is TGTGCCAGTGTACAACGGCGGGGGAATGAGCAGTTCTTC. Its protein product is CASVQRRGNEQFF. Based on the CDR3 plus reference TRBV19 and TRBJ2-1, the full variable domain is DGGITQSPKYLFRKEGQNVTLSCEQNLNHDAMYWYRQDPGQGLRLIYYSQIVNDFQKGDIAEGYSVSREKKESFPLTVTSAQKNPTAFYLCASVQRRGNEQFFGPGTRLTVL.

J is TRBJ1-2 and V is TRBV29-1; D might be TRBD1 (5 bases). Trimming cost V 3 bases and J 6 bases, with 23 bases left between them. CDR3 length equals 16 residues. In germline, CDR1 is SQVTM, CDR2 ANQGSEA. The CDR3 here is CSVDLGPAGSLDGYTF. The CDR3 DNA reads TGCAGCGTTGACCTAGGCCCGGCAGGGTCCCTGGATGGCTACACCTTC.

The CDR3: CSVGMGREQYF. The CDR3 DNA reads TGCAGCGTTGGGATGGGGAGAGAGCAGTACTTC. The chain joins TRBV29-1 to TRBJ2-7, with a weak D call TRBD2 (5 bases). V dropped 4 bases and J dropped 7 bases, with 11 bases sitting between them. CDR3 size: 11 residues. The germline V gene encodes CDR1 SQVTM and CDR2 ANQGSEA.

The chain has TRBV5-6 and TRBJ1-4; D gene uncertain. Germline CDR1 and CDR2: SGHDT and YYEEEE. The V end was cut by 0 bases, the J end by 0 bases, with 3 bases between. The CDR3 loop spans 14 amino acids. The CDR3 loop is CASSLASTNEKLFF. The CDR3 DNA is TGTGCCAGCAGCTTGGCGTCAACTAATGAAAAACTGTTTTTT.

The rearrangement links TRBV27 to TRBJ1-2; TRBD1 agrees at 10 bases. Germline CDR1 and CDR2: MNHEY and SMNVEV (reference sequence). The V segment lost 9 bases and the J segment 4 bases; nucleotides outside the gene matches: 8. CDR3 length equals 14 residues. The CDR3 region is CASSPGQGGYGYTF. As DNA, the CDR3 is TGTGCCAGTTCGCCAGGACAGGGGGGCTATGGCTACACCTTC.

The J gene is TRBJ1-5, the V gene TRBV28, with D possibly TRBD1 on 6 matching bases. The CDR3 has 16 residues. Trimming shortened V by 3 bases and J by 0 bases, and 12 bases separated the two germline ends. Germline values: CDR1 MDHEN, CDR2 SYDVKM. This CDR3 is CASSFPQGDSNQPQHF. CDR3 in DNA: TGTGCCAGCAGTTTTCCACAGGGCGATAGCAATCAGCCCCAGCATTTT.

J is TRBJ2-7 and V is TRBV27, with 7 nucleotides matching TRBD2. V lost 5 bases and J lost 3; bases outside the gene matches: 4. Looked up from germline, CDR1 is MNHEY and CDR2 is SMNVEV (reference sequence). The CDR3 is made up of 13 amino acids. This CDR3 reads CASSERGDYEQYV. The CDR3 DNA reads as TGTGCCAGCAGTGAGCGGGGAGACTACGAGCAGTACGTC.

The V call is TRBV27, the J call TRBJ1-6, with TRBD1 matching 11 bases. V was pared by 6 bases and J by 4 bases, with 5 bases of the junction left unmatched. Looked up from germline, CDR1 is MNHEY and CDR2 is SMNVEV (reference sequence). The CDR3 contains 16 residues. The CDR3 DNA reads as TGTGCCAGCAGGGCGGACAGGGGGCCGTATAATTCACCCCTCCACTTT. This codes for CASRADRGPYNSPLHF.

The genes are TRBV29-1 and TRBJ2-7, with TRBD2 as a possible D gene (7 bases). CDR3 length: 14 residues. Germline values: CDR1 SQVTM, CDR2 ANQGSEA. V shed 6 bases and J shed 4 bases, with 19 bases lying between them. The CDR3 sequence: CSVVRGGRPYEQYF. The CDR3 bases are TGCAGCGTCGTTAGGGGGGGTCGACCTTACGAGCAGTACTTC.

The chain recombines TRBV18 with TRBJ1-5; D may be TRBD1 (6 bases). V shed 3 bases and J shed 2 bases, with 8 bases lying between them. The germline V gene encodes CDR1 KGHSH and CDR2 LQKENI. The CDR3 length is 14 residues. CDR3 in DNA: TGTGCCAGCTCACCCAGGGGAGGCAATCAGCCCCAGCATTTT. Translation: CASSPRGGNQPQHF.

This chain uses TRBV5-8 with TRBJ2-7; 7 positions match TRBD1. Unmatched junction bases numbered 3, after V lost 4 bases and J lost 2 bases. Per the germline V gene, CDR1 is SGHTS and CDR2 is YDEGEE. The CDR3 spans 13 residues. The CDR3 spells CASSRDRAYEQYF. The DNA for the CDR3 is TGTGCCAGCAGCCGGGACAGAGCCTACGAGCAGTACTTC.

The chain couples TRBV30 to TRBJ2-5; D remains unclear. The CDR3 sequence is 14 residues long. The ends were cut back, 0 bases at V and 7 bases at J, with 15 bases in the middle. Germline V lookup: CDR1 GTSNPN, CDR2 SVGIG (reference sequence). The chain's CDR3 is CAWSVVLAVGTQYF. For the CDR3, the DNA is TGTGCCTGGAGTGTGGTCCTTGCGGTTGGGACCCAGTACTTC. The full variable domain, its missing parts supplied by reference TRBV30 and TRBJ2-5, is SQTIHQWPATLVQPVGSPLSLECTVEGTSNPNLYWYRQAAGRGLQLLFYSVGIGQISSEVPQNLSASRPQDRQFILSSKKLLLSDSGFYLCAWSVVLAVGTQYFGPGTRLLVL.

This CDR3 is CASSHGSDTGELFF. The CDR3 nucleotides read TGCGCCAGCAGCCACGGTAGTGACACCGGGGAGCTGTTTTTT. V usage is TRBV5-1 and J usage is TRBJ2-2; unclear D gene. CDR1 is SGHRS and CDR2 is YFSETQ in the germline V gene. Trimming left V 4 bases short and J 3 bases short, with 10 bases between. The length of the CDR3 is 14 residues.

The V gene is TRBV6-6, the J gene TRBJ1-5; the D gene is possibly TRBD1 (5 bases). Per germline, CDR1 MNHNY and CDR2 SVGAGI (reference sequence). V gave up 5 bases and J gave up 0 bases, with 17 bases separating them. This CDR3 has 17 amino acids. The DNA for the CDR3 is TGTGCCAGCAGTCGCACCGGACACCCATATAGCAATCAGCCCCAGCATTTT. Translating gives CASSRTGHPYSNQPQHF.

The sample holds one count of this clone. The J gene is TRBJ2-7, the V gene TRBV18, with TRBD1 identical over 8 bases. CDR1 is KGHSH, CDR2 LQKENI, per germline. After removal of 4 bases from V and 3 bases from J, the junction contained 5 bases not matched to a gene. The CDR3 length is 14 residues. The CDR3 DNA follows: TGTGCCAGCTCACAAAACAGGGGGATCTACGAGCAGTACTTC. Residues: CASSQNRGIYEQYF.

This chain uses TRBV18 with TRBJ1-5; unclear D gene. Trimming removed 6 bases from V and 0 bases from J, with 12 bases in between. The CDR3 runs to 15 residues. The germline V gene has CDR1 KGHSH and CDR2 LQKENI. CDR3 loop: CASSRGGNSNQPQHF. CDR3 nucleotides: TGTGCCAGCTCCCGGGGAGGAAATAGCAATCAGCCCCAGCATTTT.